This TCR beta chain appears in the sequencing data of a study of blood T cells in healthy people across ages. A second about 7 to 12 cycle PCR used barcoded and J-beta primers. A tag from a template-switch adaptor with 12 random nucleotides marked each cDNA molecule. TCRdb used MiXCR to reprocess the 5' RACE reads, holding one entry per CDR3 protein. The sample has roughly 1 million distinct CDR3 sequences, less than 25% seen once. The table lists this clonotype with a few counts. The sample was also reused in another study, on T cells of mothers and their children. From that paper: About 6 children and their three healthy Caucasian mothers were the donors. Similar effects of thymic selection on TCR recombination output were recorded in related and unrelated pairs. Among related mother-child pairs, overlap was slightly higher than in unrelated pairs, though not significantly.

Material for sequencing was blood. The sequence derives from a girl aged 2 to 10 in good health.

Written as DNA, the CDR3 is TGTGCCAGCAGCTTTGGGAAGGGGTTAGGGGACTATGGCTACACCTTC. Protein product: CASSFGKGLGDYGYTF. The chain carries TRBV7-6 and TRBJ1-2, with D maybe TRBD1 (5 bases). This CDR3 spans 16 amino acids. Trimming cost V 3 bases and J 3 bases, with 17 bases left between them. In germline, CDR1 is SGHVS, CDR2 FNYEAQ. Together with reference TRBV7-6 and TRBJ1-2, the CDR3 gives the full variable domain: GAGVSQSPRYKVTKRGQDVALRCDPISGHVSLYWYRQALGQGPEFLTYFNYEAQQDKSGLPNDRFSAERPEGSISTLTIQRTEQRDSAMYRCASSFGKGLGDYGYTFGSGTRLTVV.